This T cell receptor beta chain appears in the sequencing data of a study of T cells in Graves' hyperthyroidism and ophthalmopathy. RNA transcripts served as the template for amplifying TCR beta CDR3 regions. In the first-round RT-PCR of the TCR CDR3, the HTBI primer set was used. Using its own MiXCR run on the multiplex PCR reads, TCRdb lists one record per CDR3 protein. This sample has approximately 690,000 distinct CDR3 sequences; around 21% occur once, and the top ten carry around a third. This clonotype was seen at least ten times. J gave up 5 bases and V 10 bases, and 6 bases lay outside the gene matches. CDR1 and CDR2 from the germline V gene are SGHAT and FQDESV (reference sequence). The length of the CDR3 is 13 residues.

The sequence was obtained from a young man with Graves' ophthalmopathy. The gene calls are TRBV11-1 and TRBJ2-1; 9 bases agree with TRBD2. Sequences were obtained from blood. The DNA of the CDR3 is TGTGCCATAAGGCGGGAGGGTAACAATGAGCAGTTCTTC. Translated: CAIRREGNNEQFF.